This TCR beta chain was recovered during a study of Ad26.COV2.S vaccination and SARS-CoV-2 variants. Across the whole study: The donor belonged to the COV1001 Ad26.COV2.S trial arm. Study observations and caveats: Among vaccine recipients, spike-specific TCR breadth exceeded that of placebo recipients. In vaccinated individuals, spike-specific CD8+ and CD4+ T cell responses reportedly displayed substantial breadth.

Between the trimmed V and J ends, which lost 4 bases and 1 base, there was a span of 14 bases. Germline loops: CDR1 SGHNT, CDR2 YYREEE (reference sequence). CDR3 length: 15 amino acids. Produced via immunoSEQ multiplex PCR; TCRdb's table is partial and in-frame only. Of roughly 390,000 clones listed, about nine tenths were seen once; the top ten hold about 3.6%. Indicated treatment: approximately 18 received Ad26.COV2.S at low or high dose, single or two shots; about 5 received placebo; per-sample allocation not given. Sample collection was performed on day 63 after the first vaccine or placebo injection. An Ad26 vector expressing Wuhan-strain SARS-CoV-2 spike constituted the vaccine. With regard to this clone: Antigen: not known.

The rearrangement uses TRBV5-4 and TRBJ1-1; TRBD1 might be the D (5 bases). The receptor comes from a person between 18 and 65 years old who received the Ad26.COV2.S COVID-19 vaccine or a placebo. The source material was peripheral blood, sampled in a trial of Ad26.COV2.S vaccine versus placebo. DNA of the CDR3: TGTGCCAGCAGCCCCCTGGGGGGATCGAACACTGAAGCTTTCTTT. Translating it yields CASSPLGGSNTEAFF. The full variable domain, with the rest looked up from reference TRBV5-4 and TRBJ1-1, is ETGVTQSPTHLIKTRGQQVTLRCSSQSGHNTVSWYQQALGQGPQFIFQYYREEENGRGNFPPRFSGLQFPNYSSELNVNALELDDSALYLCASSPLGGSNTEAFFGQGTRLTVV.